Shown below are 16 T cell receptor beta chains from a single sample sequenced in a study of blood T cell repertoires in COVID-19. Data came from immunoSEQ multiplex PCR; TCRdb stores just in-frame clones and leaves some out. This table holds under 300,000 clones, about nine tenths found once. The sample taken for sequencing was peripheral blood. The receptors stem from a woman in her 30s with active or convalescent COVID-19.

The chain's CDR3 is CASSLQGTFYTF. CDR3 DNA: TGTGCCAGCAGTTTGCAGGGGACCTTCTACACCTTC. The rearrangement links TRBV27 to TRBJ1-2, with a tentative D call TRBD1 (6 bases). The CDR3 has 12 residues. Germline values: CDR1 MNHEY, CDR2 SMNVEV (reference sequence). The V and J ends lost 3 bases and 10 bases respectively, with 12 bases between them.

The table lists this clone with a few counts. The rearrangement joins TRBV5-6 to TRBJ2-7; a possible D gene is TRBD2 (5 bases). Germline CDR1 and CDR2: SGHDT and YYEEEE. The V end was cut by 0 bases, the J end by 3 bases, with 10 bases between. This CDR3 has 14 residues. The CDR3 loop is CASSLGGVDYEQYF. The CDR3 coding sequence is TGTGCCAGCAGCTTGGGGGGAGTGGACTACGAGCAGTACTTC.

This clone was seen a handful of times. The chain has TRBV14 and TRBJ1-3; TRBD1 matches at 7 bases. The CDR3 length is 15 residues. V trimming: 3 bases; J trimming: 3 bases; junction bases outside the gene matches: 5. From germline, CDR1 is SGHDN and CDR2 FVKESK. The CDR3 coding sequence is TGTGCCAGCAGCCAGACCCGGACAGGTGGAAACACCATATATTTT. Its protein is CASSQTRTGGNTIYF.

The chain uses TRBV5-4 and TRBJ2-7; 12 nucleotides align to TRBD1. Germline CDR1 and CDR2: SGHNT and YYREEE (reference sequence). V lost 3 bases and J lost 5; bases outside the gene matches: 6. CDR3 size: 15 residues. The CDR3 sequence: CASSWGTGGLDEQYF. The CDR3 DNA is TGTGCCAGCAGCTGGGGGACAGGGGGCCTTGACGAGCAGTACTTC.

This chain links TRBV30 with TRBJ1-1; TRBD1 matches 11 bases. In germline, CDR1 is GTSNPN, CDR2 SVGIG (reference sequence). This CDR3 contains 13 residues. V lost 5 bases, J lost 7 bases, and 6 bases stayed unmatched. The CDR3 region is CAWGKDRGLEAFF. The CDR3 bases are TGTGCCTGGGGCAAGGACAGGGGGCTTGAAGCTTTCTTT.

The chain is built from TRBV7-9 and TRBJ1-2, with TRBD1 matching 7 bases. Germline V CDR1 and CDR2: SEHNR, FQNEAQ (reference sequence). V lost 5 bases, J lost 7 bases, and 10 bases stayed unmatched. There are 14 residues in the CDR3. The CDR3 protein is CASSPDREEGGYTF. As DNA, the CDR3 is TGTGCCAGCAGCCCTGACAGGGAAGAGGGTGGCTACACCTTC.

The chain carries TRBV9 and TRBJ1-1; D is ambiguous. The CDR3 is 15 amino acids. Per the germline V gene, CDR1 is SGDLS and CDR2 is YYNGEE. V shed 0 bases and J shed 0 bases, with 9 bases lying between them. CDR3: CASSVAGRMNTEAFF. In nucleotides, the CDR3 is TGTGCCAGCAGCGTAGCGGGAAGGATGAACACTGAAGCTTTCTTT.

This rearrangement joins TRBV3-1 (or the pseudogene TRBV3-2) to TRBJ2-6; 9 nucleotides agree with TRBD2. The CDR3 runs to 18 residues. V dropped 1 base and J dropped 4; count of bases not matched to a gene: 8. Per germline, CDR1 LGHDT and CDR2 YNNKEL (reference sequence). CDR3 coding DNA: TGTGCCAGCAGCCAAGTTACGGGCGGGGGGGCCGGGGCCAACGTCCTGACTTTC. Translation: CASSQVTGGGAGANVLTF.

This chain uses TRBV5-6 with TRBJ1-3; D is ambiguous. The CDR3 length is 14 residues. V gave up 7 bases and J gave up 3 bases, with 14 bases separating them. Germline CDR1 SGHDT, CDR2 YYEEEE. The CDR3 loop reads CASQTGRVGNTIYF. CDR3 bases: TGTGCCAGCCAGACGGGAAGGGTTGGAAACACCATATATTTT.

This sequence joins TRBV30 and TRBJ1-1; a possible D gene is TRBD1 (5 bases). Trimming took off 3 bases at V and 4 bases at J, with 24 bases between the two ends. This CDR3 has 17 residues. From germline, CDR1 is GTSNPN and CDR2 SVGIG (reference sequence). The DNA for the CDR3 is TGTGCCTGGAGCCCGTCCCAGCGACAGTACCTGAGCACTGAAGCTTTCTTT. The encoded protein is CAWSPSQRQYLSTEAFF.

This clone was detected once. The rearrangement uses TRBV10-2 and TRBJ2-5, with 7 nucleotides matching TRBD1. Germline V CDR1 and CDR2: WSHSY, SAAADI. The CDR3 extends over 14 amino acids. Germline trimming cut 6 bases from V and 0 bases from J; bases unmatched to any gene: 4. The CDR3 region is CASRKDRYQETQYF. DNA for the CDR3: TGCGCCAGCAGGAAGGACAGGTACCAAGAGACCCAGTACTTC.

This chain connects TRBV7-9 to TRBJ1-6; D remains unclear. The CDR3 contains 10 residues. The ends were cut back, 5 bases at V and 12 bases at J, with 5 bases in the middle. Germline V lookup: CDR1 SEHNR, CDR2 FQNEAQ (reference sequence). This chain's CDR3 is CASSPGPLHF. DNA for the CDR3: TGTGCCAGCAGCCCGGGACCCCTCCACTTT.

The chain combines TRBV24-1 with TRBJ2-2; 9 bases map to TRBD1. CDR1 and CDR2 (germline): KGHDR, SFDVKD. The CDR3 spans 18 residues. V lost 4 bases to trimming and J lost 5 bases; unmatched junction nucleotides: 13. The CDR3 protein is CATSEAINRGLLTGELFF. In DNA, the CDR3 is TGTGCCACCAGTGAGGCCATAAACAGGGGGCTGCTGACCGGGGAGCTGTTTTTT.

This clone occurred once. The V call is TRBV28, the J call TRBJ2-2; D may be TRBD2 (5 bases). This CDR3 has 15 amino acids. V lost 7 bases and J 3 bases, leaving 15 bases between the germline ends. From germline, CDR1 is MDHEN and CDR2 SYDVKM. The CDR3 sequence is CASKLEDRDTGELFF. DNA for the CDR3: TGTGCCAGCAAGTTGGAGGACCGAGACACCGGGGAGCTGTTTTTT. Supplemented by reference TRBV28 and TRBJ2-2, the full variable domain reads DVKVTQSSRYLVKRTGEKVFLECVQDMDHENMFWYRQDPGLGLRLIYFSYDVKMKEKGDIPEGYSVSREKKERFSLILESASTNQTSMYLCASKLEDRDTGELFFGEGSRLTVL.

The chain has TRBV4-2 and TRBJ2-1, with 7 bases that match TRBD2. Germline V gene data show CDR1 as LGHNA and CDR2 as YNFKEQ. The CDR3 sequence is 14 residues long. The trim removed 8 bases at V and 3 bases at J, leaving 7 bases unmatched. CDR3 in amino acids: CASRPSGNYNEQFF. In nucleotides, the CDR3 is TGTGCCAGCCGGCCCAGCGGGAACTACAATGAGCAGTTCTTC.

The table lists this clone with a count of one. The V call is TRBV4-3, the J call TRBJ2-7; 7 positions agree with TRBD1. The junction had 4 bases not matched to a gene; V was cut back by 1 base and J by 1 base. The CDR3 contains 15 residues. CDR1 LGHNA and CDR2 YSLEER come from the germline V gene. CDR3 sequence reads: CASSQGQGESYEQYF. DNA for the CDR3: TGCGCCAGCAGCCAAGGACAGGGTGAATCCTACGAGCAGTACTTC.